Shown below are 23 T cell receptor beta chains from a single sample sequenced in a study of metastatic and nonmetastatic thyroid tumors. TCRdb re-called the PCR reads through MiXCR. This sample yields tens of thousands of clones, of which under 25% are seen a single time; about 3.5% belongs to the top ten. Every patient was untreated before thyroid surgery. The source material was blood. These receptors all come from a male donor with papillary thyroid cancer or a benign thyroid nodule (not recorded which). Some clones in this sample may be carry-over from other donors' samples.

The sample holds a few counts of this clone. Germline is not matched at one junction end, which may reflect a read error. The rearrangement uses TRBV19 and TRBJ1-6; no definite D call. Germline assignment: CDR1 LNHDA and CDR2 SQIVND (reference sequence). The CDR3 totals 14 residues. This CDR3 reads CANSITTANSPLHF. For the CDR3, the DNA is TGTGCCAATAGTATAACAACAGCTAATTCACCCCTCCACTTT.

This chain links TRBV28 with TRBJ2-7; no reliable D call. This CDR3 has 14 residues. Germline CDR1 is MDHEN and CDR2 is SYDVKM. Trimming left V 6 bases short and J 5 bases short, with 17 bases between. CDR3 amino acids: CASSPAAVGNEQYF. The CDR3 DNA follows: TGTGCCAGCAGCCCTGCAGCCGTGGGGAACGAGCAGTACTTC.

This chain joins TRBV6-1 and TRBJ2-7, with 7 bases matching TRBD2. With V trimmed by 7 bases and J by 2 bases, 8 bases remained unmatched. The V gene's germline CDR1 is MNHNS and CDR2 SASEGT. CDR3 length: 14 amino acids. The DNA for the CDR3 is TGTGCCAGCAATCTTAGCGGGTCTACCTACGAGCAGTACTTC. Its translation is CASNLSGSTYEQYF.

This clone has a handful of counts. V gene TRBV4-1 combines with J gene TRBJ2-2, with D maybe TRBD2 (5 bases). The germline V gene has CDR1 MGHRA and CDR2 YSYEKL. V was trimmed by 4 bases and J by 6 bases, leaving 18 bases between them. This CDR3 is built from 16 residues. The CDR3 sequence: CASSPFGDGGSGELFF. The CDR3 DNA sequence: TGCGCCAGCAGCCCTTTTGGCGACGGCGGGTCCGGGGAGCTGTTTTTT.

This clone is classed as medium-sized. The chain couples TRBV6-1 to TRBJ2-7, with 14 positions matching TRBD2. The germline V gene encodes CDR1 MNHNS and CDR2 SASEGT. The V segment lost 3 bases and the J segment 4 bases; nucleotides outside the gene matches: 2. This CDR3 spans 15 amino acids. CDR3 sequence: CASSDWTSGRYEQYF. CDR3 nucleotides: TGTGCCAGCAGTGACTGGACTAGCGGGAGGTACGAGCAGTACTTC.

The J gene is TRBJ1-6, the V gene TRBV6-2 or TRBV6-3; tentative D call: TRBD1 (6 bases). This CDR3 region has 14 residues. V lost 4 bases and J lost 2, with 6 bases in between. Germline CDR1 and CDR2: MNHEY and SVGEGT. The CDR3 DNA follows: TGTGCCAGCAGTTGGGACACCTATAATTCACCCCTCCACTTT. It codes for CASSWDTYNSPLHF.

A single count supports this clone. The chain joins TRBV20-1 to TRBJ2-7; 9 bases are a match to TRBD2. CDR1 is DFQATT and CDR2 is SNEGSKA in the germline V gene (reference sequence). The CDR3 is 15 residues long. The junction had 11 bases not matched to a gene; V was cut back by 3 bases and J by 5 bases. As DNA, the CDR3 is TGCAGTGCTAGTTTTAGCGGGGGCCTAACCCACGAGCAGTACTTC. It is translated as CSASFSGGLTHEQYF.

Ten or more counts support this clone. This chain joins TRBV20-1 and TRBJ2-7; D call uncertain. The germline gives CDR1 DFQATT, CDR2 SNEGSKA (reference sequence). The CDR3 length is 11 residues. V was trimmed by 6 bases and J by 7 bases, leaving 13 bases between them. The CDR3 sequence is CSASWIGEQYF. DNA for the CDR3: TGCAGTGCAAGCTGGATCGGAGAGCAGTACTTC.

This chain links TRBV4-1 with TRBJ2-3; D gene unclear. The germline V gene has CDR1 MGHRA and CDR2 YSYEKL. Trimming shortened V by 4 bases and J by 1 base, and 15 bases separated the two germline ends. The CDR3 is 16 residues long. CDR3 DNA sequence: TGCGCCAGCAGCCTCCGGGCCAGCTTTGGCACAGATACGCAGTATTTT. It yields the protein CASSLRASFGTDTQYF.

Points on this clone: The conserved phenylalanine or tryptophan normally closing the CDR3 is absent here, so this likely arose from a read error. V is TRBV9 and J is TRBJ1-4; D remains unclear. CDR1 is SGDLS, CDR2 YYNGEE, per germline. V was pared by 4 bases and J by 8 bases, with 15 bases between. The CDR3 runs to 14 residues. CDR3 in DNA: TGTGCCAGCAGCATACGGGTGGGCAACGAAAAACTGTTTCTT. Translated: CASSIRVGNEKLFL.

This clone has at least ten counts. This chain's CDR3 is CASSLALAGNEEQYF. DNA of the CDR3: TGTGCCAGCAGCTTGGCCCTAGCGGGAAACGAAGAGCAGTACTTC. V and J are TRBV5-5 and TRBJ2-7; 9 nucleotides match TRBD2. CDR1 is SGHKS, CDR2 YYEKEE, per germline (reference sequence). After removal of 0 bases from V and 7 bases from J, the junction contained 8 bases not matched to a gene. The CDR3 sequence is 15 residues long.

Notes on this clone: The junction does not match germline at one end; this may be a read error. The chain joins TRBV7-9 to TRBJ2-6, with TRBD1 as a possible D gene (5 bases). The CDR3 covers 14 residues. In germline, CDR1 is SEHNR, CDR2 FQNEAQ (reference sequence). CDR3 nucleotides: TGTGCCAGCAGCTCGGAGTCTGGGGCCAACGCCCTGACTTTC. Its protein is CASSSESGANALTF. The full variable domain, completed using reference TRBV7-9 and TRBJ2-6, is DTGVSQNPRHKITKRGQNVTFRCDPISEHNRLYWYRQTLGQGPEFLTYFQNEAQLEKSRLLSDRFSAERPKGSFSTLEIQRTEQGDSAMYLCASSSESGANALTFGAGSRLTVL.

In its sample, this clone was seen a few times. The chain joins TRBV27 to TRBJ1-1; D remains unclear. The CDR3 loop spans 14 amino acids. In germline, CDR1 is MNHEY, CDR2 SMNVEV (reference sequence). Between the trimmed V and J ends, which lost 0 bases and 1 base, there was a span of 6 bases. The CDR3 DNA is TGTGCCAGCAGTTTATCTAGCAGGAACACTGAAGCTTTCTTT. Translation gives CASSLSSRNTEAFF.

This clone was observed at least ten times. The identical CDR3 is also encoded by other nucleotide sequences in the sample. The chain recombines TRBV19 with TRBJ1-2, with D perhaps TRBD1 (5 bases). Trimming removed 1 base from V and 5 bases from J, with 11 bases in between. Germline-derived CDR1 and CDR2 are LNHDA and SQIVND (reference sequence). The CDR3 is 14 amino acids. The CDR3 region has the DNA TGTGCCAGTAGTATAGTAGGGGTTCGATATGGCTACACCTTC. Its protein product is CASSIVGVRYGYTF.

This clone has ten or more counts. The gene calls are TRBV20-1 and TRBJ2-1, with 7 nucleotides matching TRBD2. From germline, CDR1 is DFQATT and CDR2 SNEGSKA (reference sequence). This CDR3 contains 13 residues. V lost 3 bases to trimming and J lost 7 bases; unmatched junction nucleotides: 6. This CDR3 is CSARREGHNEQFF. In DNA form, the CDR3 reads TGCAGTGCTAGGAGGGAGGGCCATAATGAGCAGTTCTTC.

This clone was detected ten times or more. The CDR3 is CSARSGGGEKLFF. Written as DNA, the CDR3 is TGCAGTGCTAGATCCGGGGGCGGTGAAAAACTGTTTTTT. V usage is TRBV20-1 and J usage is TRBJ1-4; D may be TRBD1 (6 bases). The V gene's germline CDR1 is DFQATT and CDR2 SNEGSKA (reference sequence). This CDR3 is 13 amino acids long. Trimming removed 2 bases from V and 7 bases from J, with 11 bases in between.

This clone came up a few times. The chain is built from TRBV27 and TRBJ1-2; TRBD1 might be the D (5 bases). Per the germline V gene, CDR1 is MNHEY and CDR2 is SMNVEV (reference sequence). V dropped 9 bases and J dropped 8 bases, with 19 bases sitting between them. The CDR3 runs 13 residues. CDR3 bases: TGTGCCAGTAGTCACATACAGGAGCGGGGCTACACCTTC. This encodes CASSHIQERGYTF.

This clone was observed many times. The chain is built from TRBV20-1 and TRBJ2-7, with D perhaps given as TRBD1 or TRBD2 (6 bases each). Germline V gene sequence: CDR1 DFQATT, CDR2 SNEGSKA (reference sequence). V dropped 4 bases and J dropped 6 bases, with 13 bases sitting between them. The CDR3 extends over 12 amino acids. The CDR3 loop is CSATGGTGEQYF. The CDR3 DNA reads as TGCAGTGCTACCGGGGGCACGGGCGAGCAGTACTTC.

V is TRBV20-1 and J is TRBJ1-5, with 12 bases identical to TRBD1. V dropped 6 bases and J dropped 2; count of bases not matched to a gene: 8. Per the germline V gene, CDR1 is DFQATT and CDR2 is SNEGSKA (reference sequence). The CDR3 is 16 amino acids. The DNA of the CDR3 is TGCAGTGCCACCGGGACAGGGGGCGTGGGCAATCAGCCCCAGCATTTT. This encodes CSATGTGGVGNQPQHF.

This clone was seen only a few times. The V call is TRBV6-1, the J call TRBJ1-2; a weak D match, TRBD1 (6 bases). The V gene's germline CDR1 is MNHNS and CDR2 SASEGT. V was trimmed by 6 bases and J by 4 bases, leaving 12 bases between them. CDR3 length: 13 residues. CDR3 sequence (DNA): TGTGCCAGCAGGGAGGGGGGTGGCTATGGCTACACCTTC. Protein product: CASREGGGYGYTF.

This clone was recorded many times. The chain has TRBV7-3 and TRBJ2-5; D gene unclear. The CDR3 runs to 13 residues. Germline V gene data show CDR1 as SGHTA and CDR2 as FQGTGA. Trimming pared 0 bases from V and 5 bases from J, leaving 7 bases between. The CDR3 DNA reads as TGTGCCAGCAGCTTAACTTCCGGGGAGACCCAGTACTTC. This encodes CASSLTSGETQYF.

The chain links TRBV4-1 to TRBJ2-7, with 9 bases that match TRBD1. The V gene's germline CDR1 is MGHRA and CDR2 YSYEKL. The J segment lost 6 bases and the V segment lost 4 bases, leaving 7 bases of the junction unmatched. This CDR3 spans 14 amino acids. This CDR3 is CASSPLGQGVEQYF. In DNA form, the CDR3 reads TGCGCCAGCAGCCCGCTGGGACAGGGAGTCGAGCAGTACTTC.

The chain carries TRBV6-1 and TRBJ1-5; D might be TRBD1 (5 bases). Germline V gene data show CDR1 as MNHNS and CDR2 as SASEGT. Between the trimmed V and J ends, which lost 5 bases and 6 bases, there was a span of 14 bases. CDR3 size: 14 residues. The CDR3 region has the DNA TGTGCCAGCAGTCGCGGGGGTGTGGCTCAGCCCCAGCATTTT. Its protein product is CASSRGGVAQPQHF.